A single sample is the source of the 10 T cell receptor beta chains below, sequenced in a study of blood T cell repertoires in COVID-19. The repertoire was sequenced with immunoSEQ multiplex PCR; TCRdb's copy has only in-frame clones and lacks some. This sample has around 190,000 clones, with roughly 77% found just once. What was sequenced was peripheral blood. The receptor source for this set is a woman between 35 and 50 years old with COVID-19, enrolled during active disease.

This chain uses TRBV19 with TRBJ2-1; 10 bases align to TRBD1. Trimming cost V 4 bases and J 8 bases; bases outside gene matches: 5. The CDR3 sequence is 14 residues long. CDR1 LNHDA and CDR2 SQIVND come from the germline V gene (reference sequence). CDR3 region: CASSKDRGSDEQFF. CDR3 nucleotide sequence: TGTGCCAGTAGTAAGGACAGGGGGTCGGATGAGCAGTTCTTC.

The chain recombines TRBV5-1 with TRBJ1-2; 10 bases map to TRBD1. Germline CDR1 and CDR2: SGHRS and YFSETQ. This CDR3 region has 13 residues. Trimming removed 4 bases from V and 6 bases from J; junction bases left unmatched: 3. CDR3 region: CASSTGQGNGYTF. The CDR3 DNA reads TGCGCCAGCAGCACGGGACAGGGGAATGGCTACACCTTC.

This chain's CDR3 is CASSPDSVYGYTF. The CDR3 DNA reads as TGTGCCAGCAGCCCGGACAGCGTCTACGGCTACACCTTC. The genes are TRBV12-3 or TRBV12-4 and TRBJ1-2; possibly TRBD1 for D (6 bases). This CDR3 contains 13 residues. The germline V and J ends were trimmed by 6 bases and 8 bases, with 16 bases remaining between them.

This clone was seen just once. The genes are TRBV29-1 and TRBJ2-1; 14 bases match TRBD2. The CDR3 consists of 15 residues. The germline gives CDR1 SQVTM, CDR2 ANQGSEA. Trimming at V came to 6 bases and at J to 8 bases, leaving 9 bases not matched to a gene. In nucleotides, the CDR3 is TGCAGCGTCGAAAGAGGACTAGCGGGAGGCTATGAGCAGTTCTTC. Translation gives CSVERGLAGGYEQFF.

The chain links TRBV7-3 to TRBJ2-1; D might be TRBD2 (5 bases). The V gene lost 5 bases and the J gene lost 6 bases, with 23 bases spanning the gap. This CDR3 region has 17 residues. Germline loops: CDR1 SGHTA, CDR2 FQGTGA. The CDR3 reads CASSASLGSLAGNEQFF. CDR3 bases: TGTGCCAGCAGCGCTTCCCTCGGGTCCCTCGCGGGCAATGAGCAGTTCTTC. The whole variable domain, filled in from reference TRBV7-3 and TRBJ2-1, reads GAGVSQTPSNKVTEKGKYVELRCDPISGHTALYWYRQSLGQGPEFLIYFQGTGAADDSGLPNDRFFAVRPEGSVSTLKIQRTERGDSAVYLCASSASLGSLAGNEQFFGPGTRLTVL.

V is TRBV9 and J is TRBJ2-3; the D gene is possibly TRBD2 (7 bases). V was cut by 3 bases and J by 3 bases, with 14 bases left in between. The CDR3 has 15 amino acids. The V gene's germline CDR1 is SGDLS and CDR2 YYNGEE. In DNA form, the CDR3 reads TGTGCCAGCAGCGAAGGGGGGGGCTGGACAGATACGCAGTATTTT. It codes for CASSEGGGWTDTQYF.

This chain links TRBV5-1 with TRBJ2-6; 10 bases map to TRBD1. With 2 bases clipped from V and 0 bases from J, the junction kept 2 bases outside the gene matches. The V gene's germline CDR1 is SGHRS and CDR2 YFSETQ. The CDR3 runs to 17 residues. The CDR3 protein is CASSLWTGGSGANVLTF. CDR3 DNA sequence: TGCGCCAGCAGCTTATGGACAGGGGGCTCTGGGGCCAACGTCCTGACTTTC.

This chain uses TRBV7-8 with TRBJ2-7, with 7 bases identical to TRBD2. Per the germline V gene, CDR1 is SGHVS and CDR2 is FQNEAQ. The V segment lost 4 bases and the J segment 8 bases; nucleotides outside the gene matches: 11. The CDR3 has 14 residues. CDR3 bases: TGTGCCAGCAGCTCCCTAGCGGTATCCGTCCAGCAGTACTTC. This gives the protein CASSSLAVSVQQYF.

J is TRBJ1-2 and V is TRBV29-1, with no clear D. The CDR3 length is 17 residues. The germline CDR1 and CDR2 sequences are SQVTM and ANQGSEA. Trimming took off 5 bases at V and 4 bases at J, with 26 bases between the two ends. The CDR3 loop is CSVLLAIYGATAYGYTF. The CDR3 DNA reads as TGCAGCGTTCTCCTCGCGATATACGGAGCGACTGCCTATGGCTACACCTTC. The full variable domain, its missing parts supplied by reference TRBV29-1 and TRBJ1-2, is SAVISQKPSRDICQRGTSLTIQCQVDSQVTMMFWYRQQPGQSLTLIATANQGSEATYESGFVIDKFPISRPNLTFSTLTVSNMSPEDSSIYLCSVLLAIYGATAYGYTFGSGTRLTVV.

The chain is built from TRBV27 and TRBJ2-7; no definite D call. The CDR3 length is 15 residues. CDR1 is MNHEY, CDR2 SMNVEV, per germline (reference sequence). Trimming took off 7 bases at V and 0 bases at J, with 16 bases between the two ends. The CDR3 spells CASKREIDLSYEQYF. The DNA for the CDR3 is TGTGCCAGCAAAAGAGAGATTGATCTCTCCTACGAGCAGTACTTC.